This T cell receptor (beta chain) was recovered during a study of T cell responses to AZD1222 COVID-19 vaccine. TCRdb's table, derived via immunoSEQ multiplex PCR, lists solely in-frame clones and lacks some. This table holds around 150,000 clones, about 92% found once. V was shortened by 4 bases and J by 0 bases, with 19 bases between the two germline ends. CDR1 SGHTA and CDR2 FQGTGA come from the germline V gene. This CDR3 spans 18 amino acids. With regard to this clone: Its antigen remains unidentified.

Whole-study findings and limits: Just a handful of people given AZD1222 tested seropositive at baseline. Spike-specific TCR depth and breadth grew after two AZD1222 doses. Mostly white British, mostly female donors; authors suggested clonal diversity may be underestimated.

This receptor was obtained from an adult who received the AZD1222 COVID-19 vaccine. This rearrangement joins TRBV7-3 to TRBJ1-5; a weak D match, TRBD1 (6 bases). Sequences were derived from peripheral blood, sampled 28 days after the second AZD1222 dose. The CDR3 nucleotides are TGTGCCAGCAGCTCACGTACAGGACAGAGAGATAGCAATCAGCCCCAGCATTTT. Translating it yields CASSSRTGQRDSNQPQHF.